The clone carrying this TCR beta chain appeared a few times. The target antigen is unknown. Germline V gives CDR1 MDHEN, CDR2 SYDVKM. The CDR3 spans 14 residues. The record originates from a study of blood T cells in healthy people across ages. The authors ran a second PCR of 7 to 11 cycles using a sample-barcoded 5' primer and a J-beta primer mix. TCRdb independently ran MiXCR on the 5' RACE reads; one entry per CDR3 protein. The table has around 990,000 distinct CDR3 sequences, 25% seen once. Whole-study findings and limits: Any changes in expanded clonotypes were possibly confounded, as donor CMV status remained unknown.

These data were also reused for a study on T cells of mothers and their children.

Input material: blood. The rearrangement links TRBV28 to TRBJ2-5, with TRBD1 identical over 8 bases. TRBJ2-7 matches the DNA end more closely, so the J call is doubtful. This receptor was identified in a girl aged 2 to 10 in good health. The CDR3 DNA reads as TGTGCCAGCAGATCTGACAGGGGCACCTACGAGCAGTACTTC. As protein: CASRSDRGTYEQYF.